This T cell receptor (beta chain) was captured in a study of cytomegalovirus exposure and HLA in healthy donors. 13 Jbeta primers and 60 Vbeta primers were used for the PCR. How the authors handled the data: Unique TCR beta chains numbered about 72 million in a later analysis, with about 11 million shared. Generated by immunoSEQ multiplex PCR, the TCRdb table keeps only in-frame clones and is missing some. That table furnishes V, J and clone size, whereas the DNA furnished D and trimming. The sample has about 140,000 clones, approximately 80% seen once. Trimming removed 4 bases at V and 9 bases at J, with 16 bases between. The CDR3 contains 14 residues. Germline V gene data show CDR1 as MDHEN and CDR2 as SYDVKM.

This TCR was recovered from a middle-aged woman in good health and CMV-seronegative. This chain connects TRBV28 to TRBJ2-1; D call uncertain. The source material was PBMCs. DNA for the CDR3: TGTGCCAGCAGTTCCCCCAATCCTAGAACTGAGCAGTTCTTC. Protein: CASSSPNPRTEQFF.